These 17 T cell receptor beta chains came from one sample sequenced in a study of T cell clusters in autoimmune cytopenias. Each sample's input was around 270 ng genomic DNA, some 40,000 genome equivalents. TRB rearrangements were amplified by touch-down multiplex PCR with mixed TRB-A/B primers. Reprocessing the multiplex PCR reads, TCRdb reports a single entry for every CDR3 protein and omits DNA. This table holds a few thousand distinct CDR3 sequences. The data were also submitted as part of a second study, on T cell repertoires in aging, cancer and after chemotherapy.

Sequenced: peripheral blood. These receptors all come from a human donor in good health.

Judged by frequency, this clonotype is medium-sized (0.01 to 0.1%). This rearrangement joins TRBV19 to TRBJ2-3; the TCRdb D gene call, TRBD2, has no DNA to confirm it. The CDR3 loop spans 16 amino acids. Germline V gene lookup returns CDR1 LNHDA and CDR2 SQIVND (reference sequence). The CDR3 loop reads CASSIALTGGTDTQYF. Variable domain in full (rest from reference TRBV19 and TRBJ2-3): DGGITQSPKYLFRKEGQNVTLSCEQNLNHDAMYWYRQDPGQGLRLIYYSQIVNDFQKGDIAEGYSVSREKKESFPLTVTSAQKNPTAFYLCASSIALTGGTDTQYFGPGTRLTVL.

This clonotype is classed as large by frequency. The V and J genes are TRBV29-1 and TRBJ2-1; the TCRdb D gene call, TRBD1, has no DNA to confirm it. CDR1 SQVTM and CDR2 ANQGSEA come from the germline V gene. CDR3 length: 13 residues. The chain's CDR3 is CSSGGQGYNEQFF.

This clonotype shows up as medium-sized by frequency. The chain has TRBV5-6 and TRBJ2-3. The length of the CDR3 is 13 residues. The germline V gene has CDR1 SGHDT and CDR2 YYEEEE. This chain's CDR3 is CASSLGGPDTQYF.

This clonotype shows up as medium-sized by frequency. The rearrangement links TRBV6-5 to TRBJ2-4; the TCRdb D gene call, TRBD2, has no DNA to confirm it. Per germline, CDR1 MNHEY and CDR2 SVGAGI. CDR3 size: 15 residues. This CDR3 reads CASSYSGLAGDIQYF.

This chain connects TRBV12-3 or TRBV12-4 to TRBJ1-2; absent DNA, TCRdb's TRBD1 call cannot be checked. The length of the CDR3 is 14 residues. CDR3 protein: CASRPGRVVYGYTF.

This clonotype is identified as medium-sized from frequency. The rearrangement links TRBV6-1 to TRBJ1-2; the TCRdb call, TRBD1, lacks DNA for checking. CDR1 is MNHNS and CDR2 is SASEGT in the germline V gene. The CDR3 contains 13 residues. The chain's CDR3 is CASSGGVGYGYTF.

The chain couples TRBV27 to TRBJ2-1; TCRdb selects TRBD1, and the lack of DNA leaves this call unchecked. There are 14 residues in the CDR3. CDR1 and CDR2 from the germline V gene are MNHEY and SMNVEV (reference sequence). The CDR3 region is CASSTGGPFNEQFF.

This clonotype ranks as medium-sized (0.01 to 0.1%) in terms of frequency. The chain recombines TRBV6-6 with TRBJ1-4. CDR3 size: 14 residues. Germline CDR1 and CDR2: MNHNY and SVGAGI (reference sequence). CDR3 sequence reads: CASSRRTTNEKLFF.

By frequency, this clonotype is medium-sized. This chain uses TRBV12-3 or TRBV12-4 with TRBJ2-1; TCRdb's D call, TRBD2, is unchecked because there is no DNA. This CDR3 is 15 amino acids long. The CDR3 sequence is CASSRLAGGSNEQFF.

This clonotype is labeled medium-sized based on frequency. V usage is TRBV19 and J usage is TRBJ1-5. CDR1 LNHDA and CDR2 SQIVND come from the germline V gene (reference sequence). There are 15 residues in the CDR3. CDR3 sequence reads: CASSDQGEVNQPQHF.

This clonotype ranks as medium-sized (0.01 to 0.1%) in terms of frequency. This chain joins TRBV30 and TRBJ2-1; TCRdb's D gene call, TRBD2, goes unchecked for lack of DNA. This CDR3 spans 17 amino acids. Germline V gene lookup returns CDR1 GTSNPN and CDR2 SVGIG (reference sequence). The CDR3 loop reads CAWTARPLAGGYNEQFF.

The CDR3 here is CASSPRQVMNTEAFF. V and J are TRBV7-9 and TRBJ1-1. The CDR3 consists of 15 residues. CDR1 SEHNR and CDR2 FQNEAQ come from the germline V gene (reference sequence).

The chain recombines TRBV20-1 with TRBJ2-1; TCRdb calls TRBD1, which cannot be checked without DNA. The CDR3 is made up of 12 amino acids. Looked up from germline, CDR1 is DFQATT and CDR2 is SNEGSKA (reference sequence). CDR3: CSGTGANNEQFF.

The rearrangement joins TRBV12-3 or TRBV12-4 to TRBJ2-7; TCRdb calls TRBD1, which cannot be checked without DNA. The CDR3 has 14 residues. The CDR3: CASSSGTAREEQYF.

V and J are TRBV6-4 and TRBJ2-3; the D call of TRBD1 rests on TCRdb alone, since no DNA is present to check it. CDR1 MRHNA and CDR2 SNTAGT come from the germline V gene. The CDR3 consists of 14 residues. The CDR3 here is CASSADRAGDTQYF.

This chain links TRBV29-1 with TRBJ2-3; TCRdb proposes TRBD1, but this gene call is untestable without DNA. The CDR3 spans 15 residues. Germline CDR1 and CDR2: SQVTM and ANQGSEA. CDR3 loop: CSVLEGARETDTQYF.

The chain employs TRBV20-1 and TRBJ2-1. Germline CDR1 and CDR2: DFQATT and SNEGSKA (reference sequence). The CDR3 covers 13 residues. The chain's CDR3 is CSARALDLNEQFF.